This TCR beta chain emerged from a study of blood T cell repertoires in COVID-19. Study overall: Sources were T cells, B-cell-depleted T cells, or PBMCs; the material itself was cDNA or gDNA.

Authors' methods: Reference gene primer amplification in the assay estimated nucleated cell counts. Data came from immunoSEQ multiplex PCR; TCRdb stores just in-frame clones and leaves some out. For V, J and clone size, that table is used; D and trimming come from the DNA. The sample holds 150,000 to 200,000 clones, around 80% seen once. Material for sequencing was peripheral blood. This clonotype was obtained from a man in his sixties or seventies with active or convalescent COVID-19.

CDR3 in amino acids: CASSDRKGQFDGELFF. CDR3 sequence (DNA): TGTGCCAGCAGTGACAGAAAAGGACAGTTCGACGGGGAGCTGTTTTTT. The rearrangement uses TRBV2 and TRBJ2-2; D perhaps matches TRBD1 (6 bases). This CDR3 region has 16 residues. The germline V gene encodes CDR1 SNHLY and CDR2 FYNNEI. The ends were cut back, 3 bases at V and 7 bases at J, with 18 bases in the middle.